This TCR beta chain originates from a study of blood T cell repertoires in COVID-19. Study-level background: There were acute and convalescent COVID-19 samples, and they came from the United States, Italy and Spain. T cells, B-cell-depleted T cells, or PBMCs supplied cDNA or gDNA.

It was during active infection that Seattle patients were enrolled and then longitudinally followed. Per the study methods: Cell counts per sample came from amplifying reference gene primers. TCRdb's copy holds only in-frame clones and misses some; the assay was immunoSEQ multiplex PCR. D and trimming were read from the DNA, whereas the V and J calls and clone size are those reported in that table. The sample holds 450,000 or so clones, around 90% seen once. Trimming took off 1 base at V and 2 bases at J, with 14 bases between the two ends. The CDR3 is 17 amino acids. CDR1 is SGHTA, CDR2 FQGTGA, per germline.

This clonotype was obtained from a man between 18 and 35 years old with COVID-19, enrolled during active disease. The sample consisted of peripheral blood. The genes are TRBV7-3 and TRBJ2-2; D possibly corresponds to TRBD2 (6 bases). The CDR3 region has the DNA TGTGCCAGCAGCTTAAGTACAGGACTACTCAACACCGGGGAGCTGTTTTTT. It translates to CASSLSTGLLNTGELFF.